A selection of T cell receptor beta chains follows, all from one sample in a study of shared clonotypes between healthy human individuals. This table comes from immunoSEQ multiplex PCR, and its TCRdb copy is limited to in-frame clones, with some not included. The table lists fewer than 800,000 clones, about 90% of them singletons. Sequenced: naive CD8+ T cells sorted from blood. Receptors originate from a man under 40 in good health. The CDR3 runs from the conserved cysteine through the conserved F or W. Fields, in order: D gene, J gene, V gene, clone size, CDR3 DNA, CDR3 protein. D genes are given only for firm matches. Clone size, where shown, is once, few, many, or a class for clones that have expanded.

-,TRBJ1-2,TRBV19,-,TGTGCCAGTAGTATCGTTGCGGCGGGGGTCCGTGGCTACACCTTC,CASSIVAAGVRGYTF
TRBD2,TRBJ2-2,TRBV7-6,-,TGTGCCAGCAGCTTAGACCCATCTGTGACTAGCGGGTATGGGGCGAACACCGGGGAGCTGTTTTTT,CASSLDPSVTSGYGANTGELFF
-,TRBJ1-4,TRBV7-9,-,TGTGCCAGCAGCTCGGCAGTGCGAGACGCTGCAACTAATGAAAAACTGTTTTTT,CASSSAVRDAATNEKLFF
-,TRBJ2-1,TRBV14,-,TGTGCCAGCAGCCAGCCCCCAGGTTACGAAGGCAATGAGCAGTTCTTC,CASSQPPGYEGNEQFF
-,TRBJ2-1,TRBV27,once,TGTGCCAGCAGTTTAATATTCGGGTTTGAGCGGAGCTCCTACAATGAGCAGTTCTTC,CASSLIFGFERSSYNEQFF
TRBD2,TRBJ2-7,TRBV7-9,once,TGTGCCAGCACCCCTGTAGTCCCCGGCGGGAGGTCCGCCTACGAGCAGTACTTC,CASTPVVPGGRSAYEQYF
-,TRBJ2-7,TRBV5-8,-,TGTGCCAGCAGCTTCCGGGACGGCCTCCTCGAGCAGTACTTC,CASSFRDGLLEQYF
-,TRBJ2-7,TRBV28,-,TGTGCCACCTCGGCGCTAGCTGGCTACGAGCAGTACTTC,CATSALAGYEQYF
-,TRBJ2-7,TRBV7-9,-,TGTGCCTTTGAACCGGGGCCAGGTTCCTACGAGCAGTACTTC,CAFEPGPGSYEQYF
TRBD1,TRBJ2-1,TRBV10-3,-,TGTGCCATCAGTGAGTCAGGACAGGGGCTAACGCGGGGCTACAATGAGCAGTTCTTC,CAISESGQGLTRGYNEQFF
TRBD2,TRBJ2-2,TRBV7-9,-,TGTGCCAGCAGCTCGACTAGCGGGAGTCAGCACACCGGGGAGCTGTTTTTT,CASSSTSGSQHTGELFF
-,TRBJ1-1,TRBV6-1,-,TGTGCCAGCGGACATTACACTGAAGCTTTCTTT,CASGHYTEAFF
-,TRBJ2-4,TRBV7-9,-,TGTGCCAGCAGACCCATCCCGGGGCCCAAAAACATTCAGTACTTC,CASRPIPGPKNIQYF
-,TRBJ2-3,TRBV7-2,-,TGTGCCAGCAGCTTAGTCGAGGGCATAACAGATACGCAGTATTTT,CASSLVEGITDTQYF
TRBD1,TRBJ1-1,TRBV2,once,TGTGCCAGCAGGCGGGACAGGGGTTTTGACACTGAAGCTTTCTTT,CASRRDRGFDTEAFF
-,TRBJ2-3,TRBV29-1,-,TGCAGCGTTGCTTTCCAGGGGATTGGGGACACAGATACGCAGTATTTT,CSVAFQGIGDTDTQYF
-,TRBJ1-5,TRBV5-6,once,TGTGCCAGCAGCCAGGCGGGGTCGTCGGACAATCAGCCCCAGCATTTT,CASSQAGSSDNQPQHF
-,TRBJ2-6,TRBV7-6,-,TGTGCCAGCAGCTTACAAAGGTCTGGGGCCAACGTCCTGACTTTC,CASSLQRSGANVLTF
TRBD2,TRBJ2-7,TRBV10-3,-,TGTGCCATCAGTGGAACTAGCGGGAATTCCTACGAGCAGTACTTC,CAISGTSGNSYEQYF
-,TRBJ1-1,TRBV9,-,TGTGCCAGCAGCGTAGCTCGGAACACTGAAGCTTTCTTT,CASSVARNTEAFF
TRBD1,TRBJ1-5,TRBV18,-,TGTGCCAGCTCACCATACTACAGGGGTGGCAATCAGCCCCAGCATTTT,CASSPYYRGGNQPQHF
-,TRBJ2-7,TRBV9,-,TGTGCCAGTTCAAACGTGGCCTACGAGCAGTACTTC,CASSNVAYEQYF
TRBD1,TRBJ2-7,TRBV6-6,-,TGTGCCACGGACAGGGCCTCGGGGGAGCAGTACTTC,CATDRASGEQYF